A selection of T cell receptor beta chains follows, all from one sample in a study of blood T cell repertoires in COVID-19. The data were produced by immunoSEQ multiplex PCR, yet TCRdb's version contains in-frame clones alone and is incomplete. The repertoire holds hundreds of thousands of clones, with approximately 80% as singletons. The sequencing input was peripheral blood. Receptor source: a woman aged 50 to 60 with acute or convalescent COVID-19. Both conserved end residues are part of each CDR3. Each record gives: V gene, D gene, clone size, J gene, CDR3 DNA, CDR3 protein. The D gene is left open where the match is weak. Expanded clones get a size class; other rows say once, few or many, or leave the size out.

V: TRBV7-2; D: -; size: -; J: TRBJ1-1; DNA: TGTGCCAGCAGCTTAGTCCCTATTGCAGGGTCGCGTAGGACTGAAGCTTTCTTT; CDR3: CASSLVPIAGSRRTEAFF
V: TRBV28; D: TRBD2; size: once; J: TRBJ2-1; DNA: TGTGCCAGCTCCGGACCGGGACTAGCGGGAGGCAATGAGCAGTTCTTC; CDR3: CASSGPGLAGGNEQFF
V: TRBV28; D: -; size: -; J: TRBJ1-1; DNA: TGTGCCAGCAACGGACAGTCGAACACTGAAGCTTTCTTT; CDR3: CASNGQSNTEAFF
V: TRBV7-7; D: -; size: -; J: TRBJ2-5; DNA: TGTGCTAGCAGCTTAGCCTTCGGGACAACCAGTGAGACCCAGTACTTC; CDR3: CASSLAFGTTSETQYF
V: TRBV7-3; D: -; size: -; J: TRBJ2-5; DNA: TGTGCCAGCAGCTTAATGGCACAGGGAGAGACCCAGTACTTC; CDR3: CASSLMAQGETQYF
V: TRBV19; D: TRBD1; size: -; J: TRBJ1-2; DNA: TGTGCCAGTAGTGCACAGGGGGTTGGCTATGGCTACACCTTC; CDR3: CASSAQGVGYGYTF
V: TRBV5-1; D: TRBD1; size: once; J: TRBJ1-6; DNA: TGCGCCAGCAGCTACGGACAGGGAAGGGTTTCACCCCTCCACTTT; CDR3: CASSYGQGRVSPLHF
V: TRBV27; D: TRBD2; size: -; J: TRBJ2-1; DNA: TGTGCCAGCAGTCGGGGACTACAAAACTACAATGAGCAGTTCTTC; CDR3: CASSRGLQNYNEQFF
V: TRBV2; D: -; size: -; J: TRBJ2-1; DNA: TGTGCCAGCAGTGAAGCGGGTGGGGGGTGGTACAATGAGCAGTTCTTC; CDR3: CASSEAGGGWYNEQFF
V: TRBV30; D: TRBD2; size: -; J: TRBJ2-1; DNA: TGTGCCTGGAGTGTAGGACTAGCAGTTTCGGATGAGCAATTCTTC; CDR3: CAWSVGLAVSDEQFF
V: TRBV27; D: -; size: -; J: TRBJ2-1; DNA: TGTGCCAGCATCCAGGAGGGGTACAATGAGCAGTTCTTC; CDR3: CASIQEGYNEQFF
V: TRBV2; D: -; size: -; J: TRBJ1-1; DNA: TGTGCCAGCAGTTCGGAGGGAACGAACACTGAAGCTTTCTTT; CDR3: CASSSEGTNTEAFF
V: TRBV7-2; D: -; size: -; J: TRBJ1-5; DNA: TGTGCCAGCAGCTCCGTGAATCAGCCCCAGCATTTT; CDR3: CASSSVNQPQHF
V: TRBV19; D: -; size: -; J: TRBJ1-2; DNA: TGTGCCAGTAGTGCACAGGGCGCCCCAAACTATGGCTACACCTTC; CDR3: CASSAQGAPNYGYTF
V: TRBV20-1; D: -; size: -; J: TRBJ2-1; DNA: TGCAGTGCTAGTGTCTTACGGGTCAATGAGCAGTTCTTC; CDR3: CSASVLRVNEQFF
V: TRBV5-6; D: -; size: once; J: TRBJ2-2; DNA: TGTGCCAGCAGTAGCTCGAACGGGGAGCTGTTTTTT; CDR3: CASSSSNGELFF
V: TRBV7-2; D: TRBD1; size: once; J: TRBJ2-2; DNA: TGTGCCAGCAGCTATGACAGGGGCACCGGGGAGCTGTTTTTT; CDR3: CASSYDRGTGELFF
V: TRBV29-1; D: -; size: -; J: TRBJ2-7; DNA: TGCAGCGTGGGGGGACCTTCCTACGAGCAGTACTTC; CDR3: CSVGGPSYEQYF
V: TRBV12-3/TRBV12-4; D: -; size: many; J: TRBJ1-1; DNA: TGTGCCAGCACCAGTTCAGGGGACGCTTTCTTT; CDR3: CASTSSGDAFF
V: TRBV10-1; D: TRBD2; size: -; J: TRBJ2-1; DNA: TGCGCCAGCAGCTATAGCGGGAGTTTGAATGAGCAGTTCTTC; CDR3: CASSYSGSLNEQFF
V: TRBV5-1; D: TRBD1; size: -; J: TRBJ2-3; DNA: TGCGCCAGCAGCTTGGGGAGACAGGGGGCAGATACGCAGTATTTT; CDR3: CASSLGRQGADTQYF
V: TRBV30; D: -; size: -; J: TRBJ1-5; DNA: TGTGCCTGGAGTGTGGGGGGATGGAATCAGCCCCAGCATTTT; CDR3: CAWSVGGWNQPQHF
V: TRBV19; D: -; size: -; J: TRBJ2-7; DNA: TGTGCCAGTAGACCCACAGGGGGGGCCTACGAGCAGTACTTC; CDR3: CASRPTGGAYEQYF
V: TRBV5-8; D: -; size: -; J: TRBJ2-7; DNA: TGTGCCAGCTTTCCGGACATAGACTGGCTAGCCTACGAGCAGTACTTC; CDR3: CASFPDIDWLAYEQYF
V: TRBV28; D: -; size: -; J: TRBJ1-2; DNA: TGTGCCAGCAGTCTCACGACATATGGCTACACCTTC; CDR3: CASSLTTYGYTF
V: TRBV7-9; D: TRBD1; size: -; J: TRBJ1-3; DNA: TGTGCCAGCGGGGGACAGGGTACTTTTGGAAACACCATATATTTT; CDR3: CASGGQGTFGNTIYF
V: TRBV3-1/TRBV3-2; D: TRBD1; size: -; J: TRBJ1-3; DNA: TGTGCCAGCAGCCCCGGGACAGGGAATAGAAACACCATATATTTT; CDR3: CASSPGTGNRNTIYF
V: TRBV20-1; D: -; size: -; J: TRBJ1-1; DNA: TGCAGTGCAGGGAGGTACACTGAAGCTTTCTTT; CDR3: CSAGRYTEAFF
V: TRBV6-8; D: TRBD1; size: once; J: TRBJ1-4; DNA: TGTGCCAGCCCGTCCGGGACAGGGGGTCGTGAAAAACTGTTTTTT; CDR3: CASPSGTGGREKLFF
V: TRBV7-3; D: TRBD2; size: -; J: TRBJ2-5; DNA: TGTGCCAGCAGCTTAGGGTCGGGGGGCCAAGAGACCCAGTACTTC; CDR3: CASSLGSGGQETQYF
V: TRBV3-1/TRBV3-2; D: -; size: -; J: TRBJ1-4; DNA: TGTGCCAGCAGCCAAGCTGATGAAAAACTGTTTTTT; CDR3: CASSQADEKLFF
V: TRBV5-1; D: TRBD1; size: -; J: TRBJ1-6; DNA: TGCGCCAGCAGCTTGGGACAGGGGGTAGGTAATTCACCCCTCCACTTT; CDR3: CASSLGQGVGNSPLHF
V: TRBV5-4; D: -; size: -; J: TRBJ1-2; DNA: TGTGCCAGCAGCCACGGACTCAACTATGGCTACACCTTC; CDR3: CASSHGLNYGYTF
V: TRBV30; D: TRBD1; size: -; J: TRBJ1-6; DNA: TGTGCCTGTGCTAGTTACGGGACAGTCAATTCACCCCTCCACTTT; CDR3: CACASYGTVNSPLHF
V: TRBV28; D: TRBD1; size: -; J: TRBJ1-1; DNA: TGTGCCAGCAGGTCGGACAGGGACACTGAAGCTTTCTTT; CDR3: CASRSDRDTEAFF
V: TRBV3-1/TRBV3-2; D: -; size: few; J: TRBJ1-2; DNA: TGTGCCAGCAGCCCCACGAGGGGGAATCTTGGCTACACCTTC; CDR3: CASSPTRGNLGYTF
V: TRBV6-2/TRBV6-3; D: TRBD2; size: many; J: TRBJ2-3; DNA: TGTGCCAGCAGTAACGGACTAGCGGGGGGGCCAACAGATACGCAGTATTTT; CDR3: CASSNGLAGGPTDTQYF
V: TRBV20-1; D: -; size: -; J: TRBJ1-4; DNA: TGCAGTGCTAGTCGGGGAAATAATGAAAAACTGTTTTTT; CDR3: CSASRGNNEKLFF
V: TRBV28; D: TRBD1; size: few; J: TRBJ2-7; DNA: TGTGCCAGCAGGCTTGGACAGGGGGATTTCCACGAGCAGTACTTC; CDR3: CASRLGQGDFHEQYF
V: TRBV4-1; D: -; size: -; J: TRBJ1-4; DNA: TGCGCCAGCAGCCACTTGACAGCGACCGCCTCTACTAATGAAAAACTGTTTTTT; CDR3: CASSHLTATASTNEKLFF
V: TRBV7-9; D: TRBD1; size: -; J: TRBJ1-4; DNA: TGTGCCAGCAGCTTAGGGGACAGAAATAATGAAAAACTGTTTTTT; CDR3: CASSLGDRNNEKLFF
V: TRBV5-1; D: -; size: -; J: TRBJ2-7; DNA: TGCGCCAGCAGCTTGGCAGGGCTTGGTGTCTACGAGCAGTACTTC; CDR3: CASSLAGLGVYEQYF
V: TRBV10-3; D: TRBD1; size: -; J: TRBJ1-5; DNA: TGTGCCATCAGTGAGTCTATAGACGACAGGGTTAATCAGCCCCAGCATTTT; CDR3: CAISESIDDRVNQPQHF
V: TRBV28; D: -; size: -; J: TRBJ2-7; DNA: TGTGCCAGCAGTTTAGGGACAATCGGGAACTACGAGCAGTACTTC; CDR3: CASSLGTIGNYEQYF
V: TRBV6-6; D: -; size: -; J: TRBJ2-7; DNA: TGTGCCAGCAGCTTCGAACCGGGATCCTCATACGAGCAGTACTTC; CDR3: CASSFEPGSSYEQYF
V: TRBV23-1; D: -; size: few; J: TRBJ1-1; DNA: TGCGCCAGCAGTCAATCCCCCACGGTAAACACTGAAGCTTTCTTT; CDR3: CASSQSPTVNTEAFF
V: TRBV12-3/TRBV12-4; D: -; size: -; J: TRBJ2-1; DNA: TGTGCCAGCAGTTTATACGGTGAGCAGTTCTTC; CDR3: CASSLYGEQFF
V: TRBV10-1; D: TRBD2; size: -; J: TRBJ2-1; DNA: TGCGCCAGCAGTGAGTCGTCGGGGGGATCCTACAATGAGCAGTTCTTC; CDR3: CASSESSGGSYNEQFF
V: TRBV18; D: TRBD1; size: -; J: TRBJ2-3; DNA: TGTGCCAGCTCACCAGGACAGGGAACAGATACGCAGTATTTT; CDR3: CASSPGQGTDTQYF
V: TRBV29-1; D: TRBD1; size: -; J: TRBJ2-2; DNA: TGCAGCGGTACAGGGGCATTGAACACCGGGGAGCTGTTTTTT; CDR3: CSGTGALNTGELFF
V: TRBV11-3; D: TRBD1; size: once; J: TRBJ2-1; DNA: TGTGCCAGCAGCCTGTCCGGACAGGGGTATCACGATGAGCAGTTCTTC; CDR3: CASSLSGQGYHDEQFF
V: TRBV12-3/TRBV12-4; D: -; size: -; J: TRBJ2-2; DNA: TGTGCCAGCAGTTCTTTCCCCACCGGGGAGCTGTTTTTT; CDR3: CASSSFPTGELFF
V: TRBV30; D: -; size: few; J: TRBJ1-4; DNA: TGTGCCTGGGCAAGCCGCGAGAATGAAAAACTGTTTTTT; CDR3: CAWASRENEKLFF
V: TRBV6-5; D: TRBD2; size: -; J: TRBJ2-1; DNA: TGTGCCTGTGCGACTAGCGGGAGCGGCAATGAGCAGTTCTTC; CDR3: CACATSGSGNEQFF
V: TRBV7-6; D: TRBD2; size: -; J: TRBJ2-3; DNA: TGTGCCAGCAGCTTAGCCCCTAGCGGGGTCACAGATACGCAGTATTTT; CDR3: CASSLAPSGVTDTQYF
V: TRBV4-1; D: -; size: -; J: TRBJ1-1; DNA: TGCGCCAGCAGCCAAGGGGGGCGCGGCGACACTGAAGCTTTCTTT; CDR3: CASSQGGRGDTEAFF
V: TRBV5-1; D: TRBD2; size: -; J: TRBJ2-1; DNA: TGCGCCAGCAGCTTGGTAGCGGGGGGGAACTACAATGAGCAGTTCTTC; CDR3: CASSLVAGGNYNEQFF